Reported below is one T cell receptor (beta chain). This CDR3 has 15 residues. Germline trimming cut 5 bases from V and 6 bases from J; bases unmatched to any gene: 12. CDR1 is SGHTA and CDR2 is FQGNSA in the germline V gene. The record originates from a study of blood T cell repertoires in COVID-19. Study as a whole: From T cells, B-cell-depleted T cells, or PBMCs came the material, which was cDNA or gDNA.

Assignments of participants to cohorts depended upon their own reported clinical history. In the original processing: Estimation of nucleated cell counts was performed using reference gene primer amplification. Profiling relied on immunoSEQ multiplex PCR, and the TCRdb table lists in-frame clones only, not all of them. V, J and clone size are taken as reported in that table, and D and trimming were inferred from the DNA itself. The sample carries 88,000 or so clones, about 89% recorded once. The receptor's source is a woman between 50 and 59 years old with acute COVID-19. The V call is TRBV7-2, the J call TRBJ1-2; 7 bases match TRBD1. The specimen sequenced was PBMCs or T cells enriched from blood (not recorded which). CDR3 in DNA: TGTGCCAGCAGCCCCCGACCGGACAGGATCGATGGCTACACCTTC. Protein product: CASSPRPDRIDGYTF.